The next 15 T cell receptor beta chains were all read from a single sample in a study of blood T cell repertoires in COVID-19. The table came from immunoSEQ multiplex PCR; TCRdb's copy has only in-frame clones and leaves some out. The profile shows around 280,000 clones, 88% of them singletons. Sequenced sample: peripheral blood. The receptors originated from a woman aged 25 to 45 with COVID-19, enrolled during active disease.

V gene TRBV30 combines with J gene TRBJ2-7; 8 bases fit TRBD2. The germline CDR1 and CDR2 sequences are GTSNPN and SVGIG (reference sequence). The CDR3 has 13 amino acids. V was clipped by 4 bases and J by 1 base; unmatched bases: 3. CDR3 protein: CAWTAGESYEQYF. The CDR3 bases are TGTGCCTGGACAGCGGGAGAGTCCTACGAGCAGTACTTC.

This chain links TRBV7-8 with TRBJ2-7, with D possibly being TRBD1 (6 bases). The CDR3 totals 15 residues. The V and J ends lost 0 bases and 3 bases respectively, with 12 bases between them. Per germline, CDR1 SGHVS and CDR2 FQNEAQ. CDR3 residues: CASSLALTGNYEQYF. CDR3 sequence (DNA): TGTGCCAGCAGCTTAGCGCTGACAGGAAACTACGAGCAGTACTTC. The whole variable domain, remainder taken from reference TRBV7-8 and TRBJ2-7, is GAGVSQSPRYKVAKRGQDVALRCDPISGHVSLFWYQQALGQGPEFLTYFQNEAQLDKSGLPSDRFFAERPEGSVSTLKIQRTQQEDSAVYLCASSLALTGNYEQYFGPGTRLTVT.

The gene calls are TRBV5-4 and TRBJ2-3, with 12 bases that match TRBD2. The trim removed 5 bases at V and 4 bases at J, leaving 5 bases unmatched. Germline V gene data show CDR1 as SGHNT and CDR2 as YYREEE (reference sequence). This CDR3 comprises 15 residues. The CDR3 is CASRLAGGTADTQYF. In DNA, the CDR3 is TGTGCCAGCAGGCTAGCGGGAGGGACTGCAGATACGCAGTATTTT.

V and J are TRBV7-9 and TRBJ2-7; 12 nucleotides line up with TRBD1. Germline V gene lookup returns CDR1 SEHNR and CDR2 FQNEAQ (reference sequence). The CDR3 consists of 14 residues. Trimming removed 5 bases from V and 6 bases from J; junction bases left unmatched: 5. The CDR3 here is CASSHRDRGREQYF. The CDR3 region has the DNA TGTGCCAGCAGCCACCGGGACAGGGGGCGCGAGCAGTACTTC.

The chain links TRBV6-1 to TRBJ2-2; tentative D call: TRBD2 (6 bases). Germline V lookup: CDR1 MNHNS, CDR2 SASEGT. V gave up 3 bases and J gave up 1 base, with 12 bases separating them. This CDR3 has 16 residues. The CDR3: CASSDPSVLNTGELFF. For the CDR3, the DNA is TGTGCCAGCAGTGATCCTAGCGTCCTGAACACCGGGGAGCTGTTTTTT.

This sequence joins TRBV27 and TRBJ2-7, with 9 bases that match TRBD2. Germline assignment: CDR1 MNHEY and CDR2 SMNVEV (reference sequence). V was pared by 0 bases and J by 4 bases, with 10 bases of the junction left unmatched. This CDR3 has 17 residues. The CDR3 loop reads CASSLSGGRAVGYEQYF. CDR3 DNA: TGTGCCAGCAGTTTATCTGGCGGGAGGGCCGTGGGTTACGAGCAGTACTTC.

This sequence joins TRBV9 and TRBJ1-2; 7 bases agree with TRBD1. Germline V gene data show CDR1 as SGDLS and CDR2 as YYNGEE. The CDR3 runs to 13 residues. Germline trimming cut 2 bases from V and 6 bases from J; bases unmatched to any gene: 4. CDR3 sequence reads: CASSVGTVNGYTF. CDR3 DNA sequence: TGTGCCAGCAGCGTTGGGACAGTGAATGGCTACACCTTC.

CDR3 bases: TGCGCCAGCAGCTTGTCTAGTTTTACAGATACGCAGTATTTT. It translates to CASSLSSFTDTQYF. V and J are TRBV5-1 and TRBJ2-3; no clear D gene. Germline CDR1 reads SGHRS; CDR2 reads YFSETQ. CDR3 length: 14 residues. Trimming cost V 1 base and J 3 bases, with 9 bases left between them.

The chain carries TRBV19 and TRBJ2-2; 8 nucleotides agree with TRBD2. The CDR3 spans 14 residues. Germline V gene sequence: CDR1 LNHDA, CDR2 SQIVND (reference sequence). J lost 1 base, V lost 7 bases, and 2 bases had no gene match. CDR3 sequence reads: CASTTSVNTGELFF. CDR3 nucleotides: TGTGCCAGTACGACTAGCGTGAACACCGGGGAGCTGTTTTTT. Supplemented by reference TRBV19 and TRBJ2-2, the full variable domain reads DGGITQSPKYLFRKEGQNVTLSCEQNLNHDAMYWYRQDPGQGLRLIYYSQIVNDFQKGDIAEGYSVSREKKESFPLTVTSAQKNPTAFYLCASTTSVNTGELFFGEGSRLTVL.

The chain carries TRBV7-8 and TRBJ1-2; TRBD1 aligns across 9 bases. V lost 11 bases, J lost 6 bases, and 10 bases stayed unmatched. CDR1 is SGHVS, CDR2 FQNEAQ, per germline. The CDR3 totals 13 residues. CDR3 protein: CAVSPGQGNGYTF. CDR3 DNA sequence: TGTGCCGTGTCACCGGGACAGGGAAATGGCTACACCTTC.

V and J are TRBV5-1 and TRBJ1-6; 7 nucleotides match TRBD1. The CDR3 sequence is 14 residues long. Unmatched junction bases numbered 2, after V lost 0 bases and J lost 8 bases. Germline V gene sequence: CDR1 SGHRS, CDR2 YFSETQ. The CDR3 reads CASSLETGHSPLHF. The DNA of the CDR3 is TGCGCCAGCAGCTTGGAGACAGGGCATTCACCCCTCCACTTT.

The chain is built from TRBV9 and TRBJ2-1, with 8 nucleotides matching TRBD2. There are 16 residues in the CDR3. The trim removed 0 bases at V and 4 bases at J, leaving 6 bases unmatched. Germline loops: CDR1 SGDLS, CDR2 YYNGEE. The CDR3 loop is CASSVDASGLYNEQFF. CDR3 DNA: TGTGCCAGCAGCGTAGATGCTAGCGGGCTTTACAATGAGCAGTTCTTC.

The chain joins TRBV25-1 to TRBJ1-3, with a weak D call TRBD1 (5 bases). V lost 3 bases and J 2 bases, leaving 14 bases between the germline ends. The length of the CDR3 is 16 residues. CDR1 is MGHDK and CDR2 is SYGVNS in the germline V gene. The CDR3 loop is CASSEPSGTTGNTIYF. DNA for the CDR3: TGTGCCAGCAGTGAGCCCTCCGGGACTACTGGAAACACCATATATTTT. Full variable domain (rest looked up from reference TRBV25-1 and TRBJ1-3): EADIYQTPRYLVIGTGKKITLECSQTMGHDKMYWYQQDPGMELHLIHYSYGVNSTEKGDLSSESTVSRIRTEHFPLTLESARPSHTSQYLCASSEPSGTTGNTIYFGEGSWLTVV.

This chain connects TRBV29-1 to TRBJ2-2; 14 bases are a match to TRBD2. Germline V gives CDR1 SQVTM, CDR2 ANQGSEA. With 1 base clipped from V and 7 bases from J, the junction kept 8 bases outside the gene matches. The CDR3 has 17 amino acids. CDR3 amino acids: CSVEGLTSGRALGELFF. In nucleotides, the CDR3 is TGCAGCGTTGAAGGCCTGACTAGCGGGAGGGCCCTCGGGGAGCTGTTTTTT.

CDR3: CASSHYYEQYF. CDR3 coding DNA: TGTGCCAGCAGCCACTACTACGAGCAGTACTTC. The chain has TRBV3-1 (or the pseudogene TRBV3-2) and TRBJ2-7; D uncertain. V was shortened by 3 bases and J by 3 bases, with 3 bases between the two germline ends. This CDR3 region has 11 residues. Germline loops: CDR1 LGHDT, CDR2 YNNKEL (reference sequence).